The entry below gives a single TCR beta chain sequence along with its context. TCRdb keeps only in-frame clones here, not all; method: immunoSEQ multiplex PCR. The sample records 90,000 to 120,000 clones, around 92% being singletons. These data come from a study of T cell responses to AZD1222 COVID-19 vaccine. Sequencing used peripheral blood, obtained on day 0 of AZD1222 vaccination. This TCR was recovered from an adult in good health.

CDR3 sequence (DNA): TGCAGCGCAGAATCAACCGGGCCAGTGCCATCTAACAATGAGCAGTTCTTC. Amino acids: CSAESTGPVPSNNEQFF. The chain links TRBV29-1 to TRBJ2-1, with D unresolved. The CDR3 totals 17 residues. The germline V and J ends were trimmed by 7 bases and 5 bases, with 27 bases remaining between them. Germline V gene sequence: CDR1 SQVTM, CDR2 ANQGSEA.